This T cell receptor (beta chain) emerged from a study of shared clonotypes between healthy human individuals. Findings of the study overall: Memory subsets generally showed lower estimated richness than naive subsets.

Naive CD8 cells lacked CD45RO, underwent positive selection for CCR7 and left out terminally differentiated effector memory CD45RA+ cells. On this clone: No antigen is known for it.

Profiling relied on immunoSEQ multiplex PCR, and the TCRdb table lists in-frame clones only, not all of them. This table has millions of clones, approximately 94% appearing once. Sequencing was done on a sample of naive CD8+ T cells from PBMCs. This sequence originates from a man aged 18 to 29 in good health. Some clones in this sample may be carry-over from other donors' samples.

The CDR3 nucleotides read TGTGCCACCAGCCCCCGGGAGCCCTACAATGAGCAGTTCTTC. The encoded protein is CATSPREPYNEQFF. The gene calls are TRBV15 and TRBJ2-1, with TRBD2 as a possible D gene (6 bases). The germline CDR1 and CDR2 sequences are LNHNV and YYDKDF (reference sequence). The CDR3 length is 14 residues. Trimming cost V 5 bases and J 2 bases, with 10 bases left between them.